The 20 T cell receptor beta chains in this list originate from one sample, sequenced in a study of T cells in Graves' hyperthyroidism and ophthalmopathy. RNA transcripts yielded amplified TCR beta CDR3 regions. The HTBI primer set was used in a first-round RT-PCR of the TCR CDR3. TCRdb reprocessed the multiplex PCR reads with MiXCR, giving one entry per CDR3 protein. The table records a few hundred thousand distinct CDR3 sequences, about 13% of them present only once. The source material was blood. These receptors were taken from a woman in her late teens or twenties with Graves' hyperthyroidism.

This clonotype was seen repeatedly, ten times or more. The J gene is TRBJ2-2, the V gene TRBV12-3 or TRBV12-4; 12 bases agree with TRBD2. The CDR3 has 15 residues. V dropped 6 bases and J dropped 6; count of bases not matched to a gene: 5. CDR3 sequence (DNA): TGTGCCAGCAGCCAGCGGACTAGCGGGGCCGGGGAGCTGTTTTTT. Protein sequence: CASSQRTSGAGELFF.

This clonotype came up many times. The chain's CDR3 is CASRAGDTEAFF. Here the CDR3 DNA reads TGTGCCAGCAGGGCGGGCGACACTGAAGCTTTCTTT. V gene TRBV7-9 combines with J gene TRBJ1-1; D ambiguous. This CDR3 region has 12 residues. Germline V CDR1 and CDR2: SEHNR, FQNEAQ (reference sequence). V lost 6 bases to trimming and J lost 3 bases, with 8 bases between them.

The sample holds many counts of this clonotype. This chain connects TRBV7-2 to TRBJ2-7, with TRBD2 identical over 7 bases. CDR3 size: 16 residues. Losses at the gene ends were 3 bases for V and 5 bases for J; bases not matched to a gene: 13. CDR1 is SGHTA and CDR2 is FQGNSA in the germline V gene. The CDR3 sequence: CASSFTTGGSTHEQYF. CDR3 DNA sequence: TGTGCCAGCAGCTTTACCACCGGCGGGAGCACCCACGAGCAGTACTTC.

The J gene is TRBJ2-5, the V gene TRBV5-1, with a weak D call TRBD2 (7 bases). The germline V gene has CDR1 SGHRS and CDR2 YFSETQ. The ends were cut back, 0 bases at V and 8 bases at J, with 14 bases in the middle. The CDR3 is 14 residues long. CDR3: CASSLEGGGLTQYF. The CDR3 DNA reads TGCGCCAGCAGCTTGGAAGGGGGGGGATTAACCCAGTACTTC.

The V call is TRBV28, the J call TRBJ2-7; 10 bases are shared with TRBD1. Germline V gene lookup returns CDR1 MDHEN and CDR2 SYDVKM. CDR3 length: 15 residues. V lost 1 base to trimming and J lost 3 bases; unmatched junction nucleotides: 3. The CDR3 bases are TGTGCCAGCAGTTTATATGGGACAGGGGACTACGAGCAGTACTTC. Translating gives CASSLYGTGDYEQYF. The complete variable domain, with remaining parts taken from reference TRBV28 and TRBJ2-7, reads DVKVTQSSRYLVKRTGEKVFLECVQDMDHENMFWYRQDPGLGLRLIYFSYDVKMKEKGDIPEGYSVSREKKERFSLILESASTNQTSMYLCASSLYGTGDYEQYFGPGTRLTVT.

This clonotype has ten or more counts. The chain combines TRBV5-1 with TRBJ2-7; D is unclear. The CDR3 is 20 amino acids. Germline values: CDR1 SGHRS, CDR2 YFSETQ. Trimming left V 0 bases short and J 3 bases short, with 28 bases between. The CDR3 reads CASSLAENWWSGSGLYEQYF. Written as DNA, the CDR3 is TGCGCCAGCAGCTTGGCTGAGAACTGGTGGTCCGGGTCGGGCCTCTACGAGCAGTACTTC.

This clonotype was recorded at least ten times. The gene calls are TRBV7-2 and TRBJ1-2; the D gene is possibly TRBD1 (6 bases). V lost 3 bases and J 8 bases, leaving 13 bases between the germline ends. The CDR3 loop spans 13 amino acids. Germline values: CDR1 SGHTA, CDR2 FQGNSA. The CDR3 loop is CASSFDRPSGYTF. DNA for the CDR3: TGTGCCAGCAGCTTCGACAGGCCGTCCGGCTACACCTTC.

Only a few counts were recorded for this clonotype. Being one base from a much bigger clone, this may be a read error. This chain uses TRBV18 with TRBJ2-3; perhaps TRBD2 as D (5 bases). The V and J ends lost 5 bases and 0 bases respectively, with 12 bases between them. The V gene's germline CDR1 is KGHSH and CDR2 LQKENI. There are 15 residues in the CDR3. The CDR3 region is CASSGAAPSTDTQYF. The CDR3 coding sequence is TGTGCCAGCTCAGGAGCGGCTCCTAGCACAGATACGCAGTATTTT.

The J gene is TRBJ1-3, the V gene TRBV5-1; D uncertain. Germline loops: CDR1 SGHRS, CDR2 YFSETQ. V was cut by 8 bases and J by 0 bases, with 12 bases left in between. This CDR3 is 14 amino acids long. CDR3 DNA sequence: TGCGCCAGGCAACGGAACGTCTCTGGAAACACCATATATTTT. Its translation is CARQRNVSGNTIYF.

Ten or more counts support this clonotype. The chain couples TRBV30 to TRBJ1-1, with TRBD1 as a possible D gene (6 bases). The V gene lost 0 bases and the J gene lost 8 bases, with 13 bases spanning the gap. The CDR3 runs 13 residues. Germline V gives CDR1 GTSNPN, CDR2 SVGIG (reference sequence). The CDR3 nucleotides are TGTGCCTGGAGTGTAGGGCACAGGGTGGAAGCTTTCTTT. Its protein product is CAWSVGHRVEAFF. The variable domain in full, with the rest retrieved from reference TRBV30 and TRBJ1-1, is SQTIHQWPATLVQPVGSPLSLECTVEGTSNPNLYWYRQAAGRGLQLLFYSVGIGQISSEVPQNLSASRPQDRQFILSSKKLLLSDSGFYLCAWSVGHRVEAFFGQGTRLTVV.

This chain links TRBV5-1 with TRBJ2-7; perhaps D is TRBD1 or TRBD2 (5 bases each). Per the germline V gene, CDR1 is SGHRS and CDR2 is YFSETQ. Trimming cost V 4 bases and J 0 bases, with 14 bases left between them. This CDR3 is built from 15 residues. The CDR3 is CASSTGTVSSYEQYF. The CDR3, as DNA: TGCGCCAGCAGCACCGGGACCGTGAGCTCCTACGAGCAGTACTTC.

This clonotype was seen repeatedly, ten times or more. The V call is TRBV6-1, the J call TRBJ2-5; possibly TRBD1 for D (6 bases). This CDR3 is 14 amino acids long. Trimming pared 6 bases from V and 1 base from J, leaving 12 bases between. Germline V gene sequence: CDR1 MNHNS, CDR2 SASEGT. CDR3 sequence reads: CASRRGTFQETQYF. The CDR3 DNA reads TGTGCCAGCAGGAGGGGGACCTTCCAAGAGACCCAGTACTTC.

This chain links TRBV6-2 or TRBV6-3 with TRBJ1-2; D is unresolved. The CDR3 runs to 14 residues. Germline loops: CDR1 MNHEY, CDR2 SVGEGT. The V end was cut by 7 bases, the J end by 1 base, with 13 bases between. The CDR3 region is CASTPSYNNYGYTF. CDR3 nucleotide sequence: TGTGCCAGCACCCCGAGTTACAATAACTATGGCTACACCTTC.

This clonotype showed up many times. V and J are TRBV20-1 and TRBJ1-1, with D hard to call. This CDR3 contains 16 residues. The germline V gene has CDR1 DFQATT and CDR2 SNEGSKA (reference sequence). Between the trimmed V and J ends, which lost 0 bases and 4 bases, there was a span of 18 bases. The CDR3 loop is CSARDRTPGWGTEAFF. The CDR3 DNA reads as TGCAGTGCTAGAGACAGGACTCCCGGATGGGGCACTGAAGCTTTCTTT.

This clonotype was recorded at least ten times. The gene calls are TRBV7-2 and TRBJ1-5; D unclear. V was cut by 5 bases and J by 0 bases, with 11 bases left in between. Looked up from germline, CDR1 is SGHTA and CDR2 is FQGNSA. This CDR3 comprises 15 residues. In nucleotides, the CDR3 is TGTGCCAGCAGCATTACACCTTATAGCAATCAGCCCCAGCATTTT. Translating it yields CASSITPYSNQPQHF.

Only a few counts were recorded for this clonotype. The V and J genes are TRBV3-1 and TRBJ2-2; 10 bases match TRBD2. Germline CDR1 reads LGHDT; CDR2 reads YNNKEL (reference sequence). V shed 1 base, J shed 6 bases, and the junction held 5 bases outside the gene matches. This CDR3 has 16 amino acids. CDR3 nucleotide sequence: TGTGCCAGCAGCCAAGCAGGAGCGGGGGGGCCCGGGGAGCTGTTTTTT. Translation: CASSQAGAGGPGELFF.

This clonotype was counted at least ten times. The rearrangement joins TRBV12-3 or TRBV12-4 to TRBJ1-2; D not resolved. The CDR3 runs 16 residues. Trimming cost V 5 bases and J 4 bases, with 20 bases left between them. The CDR3 spells CASSPERNTFSYGYTF. CDR3 in DNA: TGTGCCAGCAGTCCTGAGAGGAATACCTTTAGCTATGGCTACACCTTC.

About this clonotype itself: One junction end does not reproduce the germline sequence, and a read error may be involved. The rearrangement uses TRBV6-5 and TRBJ2-5; D call uncertain. Germline V gene data show CDR1 as MNHEY and CDR2 as SVGAGI. The CDR3 runs 14 residues. In nucleotides, the CDR3 is TGCGCCAGCAGATTAGGGCCCATACAAGAGACCCAGTACTTC. Protein sequence: CASRLGPIQETQYF.

This clonotype was seen many times. The chain links TRBV3-1 to TRBJ1-2; a weak D match, TRBD1 (5 bases). CDR1 is LGHDT and CDR2 is YNNKEL in the germline V gene (reference sequence). With 3 bases removed from V and 4 bases from J, the gap between germline ends came to 15 bases. The CDR3 spans 15 residues. This CDR3 reads CASSQGRGKSYGYTF. CDR3 DNA sequence: TGTGCCAGCAGCCAGGGACGAGGGAAATCCTATGGCTACACCTTC.

This clonotype occurred once. The J gene is TRBJ2-1, the V gene TRBV7-2; D not resolved. The CDR3 loop spans 14 amino acids. The V gene's germline CDR1 is SGHTA and CDR2 FQGNSA. V gave up 5 bases and J gave up 5 bases, with 13 bases separating them. The CDR3 bases are TGTGCCAGCAGCCCATGGTCGATCCACAATGAGCAGTTCTTC. This gives the protein CASSPWSIHNEQFF.